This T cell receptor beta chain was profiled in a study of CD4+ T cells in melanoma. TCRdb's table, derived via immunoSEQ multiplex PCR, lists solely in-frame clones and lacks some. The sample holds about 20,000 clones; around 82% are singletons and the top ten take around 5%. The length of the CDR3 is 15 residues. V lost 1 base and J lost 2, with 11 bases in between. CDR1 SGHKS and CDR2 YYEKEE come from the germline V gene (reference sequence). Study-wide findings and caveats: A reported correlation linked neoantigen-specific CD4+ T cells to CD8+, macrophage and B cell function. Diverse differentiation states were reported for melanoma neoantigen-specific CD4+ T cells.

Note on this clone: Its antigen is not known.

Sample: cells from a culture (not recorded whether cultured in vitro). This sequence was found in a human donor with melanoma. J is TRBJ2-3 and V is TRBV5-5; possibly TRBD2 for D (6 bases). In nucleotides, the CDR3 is TGTGCCAGCAGCTTGACGGGGGACTCCACAGATACGCAGTATTTT. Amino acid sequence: CASSLTGDSTDTQYF.